Listed below are T cell receptor beta chains from one sample, sequenced in a study of T cell responses to AZD1222 COVID-19 vaccine. The protocol was immunoSEQ multiplex PCR, while the TCRdb copy is restricted to in-frame clones and leaves out a portion. Here the sample spans some 150,000 clones, 70% to 90% being singletons. Sequencing was performed on peripheral blood, taken 28 days after the second dose of the MenACWY control vaccine. The source is an adult who received the MenACWY meningococcal vaccine as a control. Each CDR3 is given with its conserved first and last residue. The order of the fields is clone size, V gene, D gene, J gene, CDR3 protein, CDR3 DNA. The D gene is left open where the match is weak. The size field is filled for only some rows; it gives once, few, many or a size class.

clone_size: NA; v_call: TRBV18; d_call: NA; j_call: TRBJ1-2; cdr3_aa: CASSGSGIGGYTF; cdr3_nt: TGTGCCAGCTCCGGGTCGGGGATCGGTGGCTACACCTTC
clone_size: once; v_call: TRBV27; d_call: NA; j_call: TRBJ2-3; cdr3_aa: CASRPRRDAITDTQYF; cdr3_nt: TGTGCCAGCCGACCCCGCCGGGACGCGATCACAGATACGCAGTATTTT
clone_size: NA; v_call: TRBV19; d_call: NA; j_call: TRBJ1-4; cdr3_aa: CASRRVGATNEKLFF; cdr3_nt: TGTGCCAGTAGACGAGTGGGGGCGACTAATGAAAAACTGTTTTTT
clone_size: NA; v_call: TRBV28; d_call: TRBD1; j_call: TRBJ1-2; cdr3_aa: CASGVSHTGGLGYTF; cdr3_nt: TGTGCCAGCGGAGTTTCTCATACAGGGGGCTTGGGCTACACCTTC
clone_size: NA; v_call: TRBV4-1; d_call: NA; j_call: TRBJ1-5; cdr3_aa: CASSQDPTGSAAQHF; cdr3_nt: TGCGCCAGCAGCCAAGATCCAACGGGATCCGCGGCCCAGCATTTT
clone_size: NA; v_call: TRBV3-1/TRBV3-2; d_call: NA; j_call: TRBJ1-6; cdr3_aa: CASSQPETGPGDSPLHF; cdr3_nt: TGTGCCAGCAGCCAACCCGAGACAGGCCCTGGGGATTCACCCCTCCACTTT
clone_size: NA; v_call: TRBV21-1; d_call: NA; j_call: TRBJ2-2; cdr3_aa: CASSPDGSGELFF; cdr3_nt: TGTGCCAGCAGCCCCGACGGATCCGGGGAGCTGTTTTTT
clone_size: NA; v_call: TRBV11-3; d_call: NA; j_call: TRBJ1-1; cdr3_aa: CASSFRGAGEAFF; cdr3_nt: TGTGCCAGCAGCTTTAGGGGGGCCGGTGAAGCTTTCTTT
clone_size: medium-sized; v_call: TRBV11-2; d_call: NA; j_call: TRBJ1-4; cdr3_aa: CASSLWGGEKLFF; cdr3_nt: TGTGCCAGCAGCTTATGGGGTGGTGAAAAACTGTTTTTT
clone_size: NA; v_call: TRBV19; d_call: NA; j_call: TRBJ2-3; cdr3_aa: CASSSLREAQDTQYF; cdr3_nt: TGTGCCAGTAGCTCCCTTCGGGAAGCCCAAGATACGCAGTATTTT
clone_size: NA; v_call: TRBV2; d_call: NA; j_call: TRBJ2-2; cdr3_aa: CASSLRASRTGELFF; cdr3_nt: TGTGCCAGCAGCCTAAGGGCTAGCCGCACCGGGGAGCTGTTTTTT
clone_size: NA; v_call: TRBV9; d_call: TRBD1; j_call: TRBJ1-5; cdr3_aa: CASSAGDRAWGEPQHF; cdr3_nt: TGTGCCAGCAGCGCTGGGGACAGGGCATGGGGTGAGCCCCAGCATTTT
clone_size: NA; v_call: TRBV5-1; d_call: TRBD2; j_call: TRBJ2-1; cdr3_aa: CASSSGLAGEDEQFF; cdr3_nt: TGCGCCAGCAGCAGCGGACTAGCGGGGGAGGATGAGCAGTTCTTC
clone_size: medium-sized; v_call: TRBV19; d_call: NA; j_call: TRBJ1-1; cdr3_aa: CASPPTQGGNTEAFF; cdr3_nt: TGTGCCAGTCCGCCTACACAGGGTGGGAACACTGAAGCTTTCTTT
clone_size: NA; v_call: TRBV5-4; d_call: NA; j_call: TRBJ1-2; cdr3_aa: CASSLPGRNYGYTF; cdr3_nt: TGTGCCAGCAGCTTGCCTGGGCGCAACTATGGCTACACCTTC
clone_size: NA; v_call: TRBV5-6; d_call: TRBD2; j_call: TRBJ2-1; cdr3_aa: CASTRPGGTINEQFF; cdr3_nt: TGTGCCAGCACCCGTCCGGGGGGGACTATCAATGAGCAGTTCTTC
clone_size: NA; v_call: TRBV7-9; d_call: TRBD2; j_call: TRBJ2-7; cdr3_aa: CASSLAVAGGTYEQYF; cdr3_nt: TGTGCCAGCAGCTTAGCGGTAGCGGGAGGGACCTACGAGCAGTACTTC
clone_size: NA; v_call: TRBV7-2; d_call: NA; j_call: TRBJ1-5; cdr3_aa: CASSSHDNNQPQHF; cdr3_nt: TGTGCCAGCAGCTCGCACGACAATAATCAGCCCCAGCATTTT
clone_size: NA; v_call: TRBV28; d_call: NA; j_call: TRBJ1-1; cdr3_aa: CASAHLTGNTEAFF; cdr3_nt: TGTGCCAGCGCTCACCTAACAGGGAACACTGAAGCTTTCTTT
clone_size: NA; v_call: TRBV24-1; d_call: NA; j_call: TRBJ2-6; cdr3_aa: CATSDSGSGANVLTF; cdr3_nt: TGTGCCACCAGTGATTCGGGGTCTGGGGCCAACGTCCTGACTTTC
clone_size: NA; v_call: TRBV5-1; d_call: NA; j_call: TRBJ1-1; cdr3_aa: CASSWGDSSEEAFF; cdr3_nt: TGCGCCAGCAGCTGGGGGGACTCCTCGGAAGAAGCTTTCTTT
clone_size: NA; v_call: TRBV10-1; d_call: NA; j_call: TRBJ2-2; cdr3_aa: CASSEMLRTGELFF; cdr3_nt: TGCGCCAGCAGTGAGATGCTGCGGACGGGGGAGCTGTTTTTT
clone_size: NA; v_call: TRBV5-5; d_call: NA; j_call: TRBJ1-5; cdr3_aa: CASSRNVGGNQPQHF; cdr3_nt: TGTGCCAGCAGCCGGAATGTGGGGGGCAATCAGCCCCAGCATTTT
clone_size: NA; v_call: TRBV5-1; d_call: TRBD1; j_call: TRBJ1-1; cdr3_aa: CASSRQGENTEAFF; cdr3_nt: TGCGCCAGCAGCCGACAGGGAGAAAACACTGAAGCTTTCTTT
clone_size: NA; v_call: TRBV28; d_call: NA; j_call: TRBJ1-2; cdr3_aa: CASSLRAYGYTF; cdr3_nt: TGTGCCAGCAGCCTCCGGGCCTATGGCTACACCTTC
clone_size: NA; v_call: TRBV9; d_call: TRBD1; j_call: TRBJ1-2; cdr3_aa: CASSASTGVGYTF; cdr3_nt: TGTGCCAGCAGCGCCAGTACAGGGGTCGGCTACACCTTC
clone_size: NA; v_call: TRBV18; d_call: NA; j_call: TRBJ1-6; cdr3_aa: CASSLGSSYNSPLHF; cdr3_nt: TGTGCCAGCTCACTGGGGAGCTCCTATAATTCACCCCTCCACTTT
clone_size: NA; v_call: TRBV6-2/TRBV6-3; d_call: TRBD1; j_call: TRBJ2-7; cdr3_aa: CASSYLTRTGQPYEQYF; cdr3_nt: TGTGCCAGCAGTTACCTCACCCGGACAGGCCAACCTTACGAGCAGTACTTC
clone_size: NA; v_call: TRBV29-1; d_call: NA; j_call: TRBJ2-2; cdr3_aa: CSVGWSAEELFF; cdr3_nt: TGCAGCGTTGGGTGGAGTGCCGAGGAGCTGTTTTTT
clone_size: NA; v_call: TRBV5-3; d_call: TRBD1; j_call: TRBJ1-3; cdr3_aa: CARSFYRGRNSGNTIYF; cdr3_nt: TGTGCCAGAAGCTTCTACAGGGGGCGAAACTCTGGAAACACCATATATTTT
clone_size: NA; v_call: TRBV6-2/TRBV6-3; d_call: NA; j_call: TRBJ1-5; cdr3_aa: CASSSSRDRAQPQHF; cdr3_nt: TGTGCCAGCAGTTCGTCCCGGGATCGCGCGCAGCCCCAGCATTTT